This T cell receptor (beta chain) comes out of a study of identical twins. Study-wide findings and caveats: Instead of following the same donors, the conclusions were based on cross-sectional statistical analysis. Researchers reported weaker excess twin sharing in beta out-of-frame sequences. Possibly, invariant MAIT and iNKT cells partly confounded zero-insertion analyses.

Template switching added a universal primer site, and cDNA bore unique molecular identifiers. One entry per CDR3 protein results from TCRdb running MiXCR on the 5' RACE reads. Among approximately 260,000 distinct CDR3 sequences, 11% to 15% were seen once, and the ten largest hold 8.8%. About this clonotype itself: The antigen remains unidentified.

This clonotype was sampled from a young woman in good health. Material for sequencing was memory (CD45RO+) T cells sorted from blood.

The CDR3 is CSVERPGVGTYNEQFF. The CDR3 DNA follows: TGCAGCGTTGAACGTCCGGGAGTGGGAACCTACAATGAGCAGTTCTTC. This sequence joins TRBV29-1 and TRBJ2-1; the D gene is possibly TRBD2 (6 bases). This CDR3 has 16 amino acids. CDR1 SQVTM and CDR2 ANQGSEA come from the germline V gene. V shed 2 bases and J shed 2 bases, with 16 bases lying between them.